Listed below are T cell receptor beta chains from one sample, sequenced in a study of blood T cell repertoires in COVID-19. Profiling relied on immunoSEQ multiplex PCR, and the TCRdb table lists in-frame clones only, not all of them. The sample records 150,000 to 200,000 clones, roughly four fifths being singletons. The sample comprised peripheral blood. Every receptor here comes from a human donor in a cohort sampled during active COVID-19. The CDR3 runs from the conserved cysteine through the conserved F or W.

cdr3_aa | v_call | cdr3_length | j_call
CSLGEGSGRLTDTQYF | TRBV29-1 | 16 | TRBJ2-3
CASSPAWGRGRGQETQYF | TRBV5-1 | 18 | TRBJ2-5
CAWRSTAGSSYNEQFF | TRBV30 | 16 | TRBJ2-1
CAWSRLKGGLNTGELFF | TRBV30 | 17 | TRBJ2-2
CASSRDREETQYF | TRBV6-5 | 13 | TRBJ2-5
CASMRRDQETQYF | TRBV19 | 13 | TRBJ2-5
CAWSPTTGGWYNQPQHF | TRBV30 | 17 | TRBJ1-5
CASNSGQGDTGELFF | TRBV2 | 15 | TRBJ2-2
CASSFLGQGDEKLFF | TRBV7-9 | 15 | TRBJ1-4
CSATEGNTIYF | TRBV20-1 | 11 | TRBJ1-3
CASSLGLEPNYGYTF | TRBV7-2 | 15 | TRBJ1-2
CASSYLAGDWNEQFF | TRBV6-5 | 15 | TRBJ2-1
CASSYSRTGRNSPLHF | TRBV6-6 | 16 | TRBJ1-6
CASSLVGQSSYEQYF | TRBV7-2 | 15 | TRBJ2-7
CASSEQGDRAKTQYF | TRBV2 | 15 | TRBJ2-5
CASSESGLALGGTQYF | TRBV10-2 | 16 | TRBJ2-3
CASSRLTTGVADEQFF | TRBV11-2 | 16 | TRBJ2-1
CASTSGTGGYNEQFF | TRBV11-2 | 15 | TRBJ2-1
CASSLDRGLGNTIYF | TRBV28 | 15 | TRBJ1-3
CASSLVGQDANEQFF | TRBV5-6 | 15 | TRBJ2-1
CASSQVTGGNSPLHF | TRBV3-1/TRBV3-2 | 15 | TRBJ1-6
CASSKEGYRGHTEAFF | TRBV21-1 | 16 | TRBJ1-1
CASSLSSWTGPNEQFF | TRBV27 | 16 | TRBJ2-1
CASSQAIGTGEQYF | TRBV3-1/TRBV3-2 | 14 | TRBJ2-7
CASGPVLLAGFNNEQFF | TRBV7-9 | 17 | TRBJ2-1
CASSQVSGGWYEQYF | TRBV14 | 15 | TRBJ2-7
CASSPQGARNSPLHF | TRBV18 | 15 | TRBJ1-6
CASSLALSGQGEEAFF | TRBV7-8 | 16 | TRBJ1-1
CASSLIPGSSYEQYF | TRBV6-2/TRBV6-3 | 15 | TRBJ2-7
CATSDPSGEEDEQFF | TRBV24-1 | 15 | TRBJ2-1
CASSVGLAGLYEQYF | TRBV9 | 15 | TRBJ2-7
CSASFGSRVLF | TRBV20-1 | 11 | TRBJ2-1
CASTPTGYQETQYF | TRBV2 | 14 | TRBJ2-5
CASSFRGTNEKLFF | TRBV3-1/TRBV3-2 | 14 | TRBJ1-4
CASSFTPGQSYEQYF | TRBV7-2 | 15 | TRBJ2-7
CASSVAGGIYGYTF | TRBV9 | 14 | TRBJ1-2
CASSYGGSNTGELFF | TRBV6-2/TRBV6-3 | 15 | TRBJ2-2
CASSVDGSTYEQYF | TRBV9 | 14 | TRBJ2-7
CATRAVAGETQYF | TRBV24-1 | 13 | TRBJ2-5
CASSLVAGAAWPNTEAFF | TRBV7-9 | 18 | TRBJ1-1
CASSQGAYGYTF | TRBV6-5 | 12 | TRBJ1-2
CASSEAVTYEQYF | TRBV10-1 | 13 | TRBJ2-7
CASSIGTSGGETQYF | TRBV5-1 | 15 | TRBJ2-5
CASSLNEYGYTF | TRBV7-2 | 12 | TRBJ1-2
CAISELGTDGYTF | TRBV10-3 | 13 | TRBJ1-2
CASSLRGGGNQPQHF | TRBV27 | 15 | TRBJ1-5
CASSNPGQGAFGANVLTF | TRBV5-4 | 18 | TRBJ2-6
CASSLGAAGAGMNTEAFF | TRBV7-6 | 18 | TRBJ1-1
CASRPTGDAEAFF | TRBV2 | 13 | TRBJ1-1
CASSVGAGGDTQYF | TRBV9 | 14 | TRBJ2-3
CASSQETNTGELFF | TRBV4-3 | 14 | TRBJ2-2
CASSRSRTSGDIYEQYF | TRBV7-6 | 17 | TRBJ2-7
CASSPKGQVSYEQYF | TRBV18 | 15 | TRBJ2-7
CSVIGGSYEQYF | TRBV29-1 | 12 | TRBJ2-7
CASRTREGTDTQYF | TRBV7-8 | 14 | TRBJ2-3
CASSQMGRGSTDTQYF | TRBV3-1/TRBV3-2 | 16 | TRBJ2-3
CATSGTTFPGEQFF | TRBV24-1 | 14 | TRBJ2-1
CASSVSPGQGETQYF | TRBV9 | 15 | TRBJ2-5
CASSSGTGETGELFF | TRBV5-6 | 15 | TRBJ2-2